These 9 T cell receptor beta chains were sequenced from one sample in a study of T cell clonotyping in hematopoietic cell transplantation. Time point defined: recipient sample about 28 days before transplant, after cytoreduction. TCRdb's copy holds only in-frame clones and misses some; the assay was immunoSEQ multiplex PCR. Of about 76,000 clones listed, 95% to 97% are singletons. The material was peripheral blood mononuclear cells, obtained before stem cell transplant. The receptors come from a woman in her forties or fifties with acute myeloid leukemia. Some clones in this sample may be carry-over from other donors' samples.

The V gene is TRBV6-5, the J gene TRBJ2-3, with D possibly called TRBD1 or TRBD2 (5 bases each). There are 15 residues in the CDR3. V was shortened by 6 bases and J by 0 bases, with 13 bases between the two germline ends. Germline loops: CDR1 MNHEY, CDR2 SVGAGI. CDR3 loop: CASRLGAASTDTQYF. The DNA of the CDR3 is TGTGCCAGCAGACTCGGGGCAGCTAGCACAGATACGCAGTATTTT.

This rearrangement joins TRBV13 to TRBJ1-1; D unclear. Germline CDR1 and CDR2: PRHDT and FYEKMQ (reference sequence). The CDR3 loop spans 14 amino acids. V lost 1 base, J lost 0 bases, and 6 bases lay in between. CDR3 nucleotide sequence: TGTGCCAGCAGCTTAGCAGGCGTGAACACTGAAGCTTTCTTT. Encoded protein: CASSLAGVNTEAFF.

This chain uses TRBV19 with TRBJ2-5; possibly TRBD1 for D (5 bases). Trimming pared 6 bases from V and 4 bases from J, leaving 21 bases between. CDR3 length: 16 amino acids. Germline V gene data show CDR1 as LNHDA and CDR2 as SQIVND (reference sequence). The chain's CDR3 is CASSTRTLRQRETQYF. In DNA form, the CDR3 reads TGTGCCAGTAGCACCCGGACGTTGAGACAGAGAGAGACCCAGTACTTC.

This clone was observed once. This chain joins TRBV30 and TRBJ1-2; tentative D call: TRBD1 (6 bases). CDR1 is GTSNPN, CDR2 SVGIG, per germline (reference sequence). Between the trimmed V and J ends, which lost 2 bases and 2 bases, there was a span of 18 bases. The CDR3 is 16 amino acids. CDR3 nucleotide sequence: TGTGCCTGGAGTATAGTAGGGGGGACCAAAAACTATGGCTACACCTTC. This encodes CAWSIVGGTKNYGYTF.

V is TRBV30 and J is TRBJ2-3, with 8 positions matching TRBD2. Trimming removed 1 base from V and 3 bases from J; junction bases left unmatched: 0. Germline V lookup: CDR1 GTSNPN, CDR2 SVGIG (reference sequence). The CDR3 runs to 13 residues. The CDR3 here is CAWSGLATDTQYF. The CDR3 DNA follows: TGTGCCTGGAGTGGACTAGCGACAGATACGCAGTATTTT.

This chain links TRBV7-9 with TRBJ1-4; 8 bases are shared with TRBD1. This CDR3 contains 15 residues. After removal of 5 bases from V and 3 bases from J, the junction contained 5 bases not matched to a gene. The germline V gene encodes CDR1 SEHNR and CDR2 FQNEAQ (reference sequence). The chain's CDR3 is CASSNDRGANEKLFF. The CDR3 coding sequence is TGTGCCAGCAGCAACGACAGGGGAGCTAATGAAAAACTGTTTTTT.

This clone was detected only once. The V gene is TRBV5-3, the J gene TRBJ1-1; TRBD1 matches at 8 bases. TRBV5-3 belongs to the ORF category, with a function that is uncertain. CDR3 length equals 14 residues. Unmatched junction bases numbered 11, after V lost 10 bases and J lost 3 bases. CDR3 DNA sequence: TGTGCCCCACCGACAGGGGCGTATGACACTGAAGCTTTCTTT. Amino acid sequence: CAPPTGAYDTEAFF.

The rearrangement links TRBV7-2 to TRBJ2-1, with TRBD1 matching over 7 bases. V shed 5 bases and J 0 bases; nucleotides not matched to a gene: 4. There are 15 residues in the CDR3. Per the germline V gene, CDR1 is SGHTA and CDR2 is FQGNSA. The CDR3 DNA is TGTGCCAGCAGCCCGGACAGGAGCTCCTACAATGAGCAGTTCTTC. This gives the protein CASSPDRSSYNEQFF.

The V gene is TRBV5-1, the J gene TRBJ1-6; tentative D call: TRBD1 (6 bases). The CDR3 is 16 residues long. Germline V gene lookup returns CDR1 SGHRS and CDR2 YFSETQ. The V and J ends lost 0 bases and 2 bases respectively, with 9 bases between them. This CDR3 reads CASSLGDKTYNSPLHF. The CDR3 nucleotides read TGCGCCAGCAGCTTGGGGGACAAGACCTATAATTCACCCCTCCACTTT.